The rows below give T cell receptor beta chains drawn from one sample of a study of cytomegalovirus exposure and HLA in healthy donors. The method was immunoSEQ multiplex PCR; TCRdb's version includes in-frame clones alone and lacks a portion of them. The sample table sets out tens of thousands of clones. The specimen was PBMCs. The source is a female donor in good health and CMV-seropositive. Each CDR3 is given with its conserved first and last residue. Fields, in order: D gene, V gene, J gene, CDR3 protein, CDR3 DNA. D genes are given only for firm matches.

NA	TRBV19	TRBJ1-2	CASSIKGGDYGYTF	TGTGCCAGTAGTATAAAGGGCGGGGACTATGGCTACACCTTC
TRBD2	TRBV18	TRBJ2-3	CASSLLAGTTDTQYF	TGTGCCAGCTCGCTACTAGCGGGGACCACAGATACGCAGTATTTT
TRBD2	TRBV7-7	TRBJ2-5	CASSPGLAGAQETQYF	TGTGCTAGCAGCCCAGGTCTAGCGGGGGCTCAAGAGACCCAGTACTTC
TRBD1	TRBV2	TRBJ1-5	CASGLGQGSWQPQHF	TGTGCCAGCGGACTGGGACAGGGAAGTTGGCAGCCCCAGCATTTT
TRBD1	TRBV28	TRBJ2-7	CASSFSGQGFSYEQYF	TGTGCCAGCAGTTTTTCGGGACAGGGTTTTTCCTACGAGCAGTACTTC
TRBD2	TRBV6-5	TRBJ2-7	CASSRGDSGSEQYF	TGTGCCAGCAGCCGGGGGGATAGCGGATCGGAGCAGTACTTC
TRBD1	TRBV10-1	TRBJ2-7	CASRPGQWSREQYF	TGCGCCAGCAGACCGGGACAGTGGTCTCGGGAGCAGTACTTC
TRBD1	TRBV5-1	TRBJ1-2	CASRDGTANYGYTF	TGCGCCAGCAGAGATGGGACAGCGAACTATGGCTACACCTTC
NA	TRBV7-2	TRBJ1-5	CASSTHTGLFSNQPQHF	TGTGCCAGCAGCACCCATACTGGACTCTTCAGCAATCAGCCCCAGCATTTT
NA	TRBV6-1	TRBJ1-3	CASSESPTWGLGNTIYF	TGTGCCAGCAGTGAATCTCCTACTTGGGGACTTGGAAACACCATATATTTT